A selection of T cell receptor beta chains follows, all from one sample in a study of blood T cell repertoires in COVID-19. Produced via immunoSEQ multiplex PCR; TCRdb's table is partial and in-frame only. This sample has roughly 220,000 clones, with under 90% found just once. Sequences were obtained from peripheral blood. Source of these receptors: a woman aged 60-70 years who had recovered from COVID-19. Each CDR3 is given with its conserved first and last residue. A D gene is named only where the DNA matches it firmly.

>TRBV11-1|TRBD2|15|TRBJ2-5
CASSYLAGGQETQYF
>TRBV5-1|-|14|TRBJ1-6
CASSLSHSDSPLHF
>TRBV7-8|TRBD2|15|TRBJ2-2
CASSSGLAVSGELFF
>TRBV6-5|-|11|TRBJ1-2
CASSYRGGYTF
>TRBV4-3|TRBD2|16|TRBJ2-7
CASSRATSGGAYEQYF
>TRBV29-1|-|12|TRBJ2-7
CSVEDPLRGQYF
>TRBV6-2/TRBV6-3|-|14|TRBJ1-1
CASSYSLGGTEAFF
>TRBV15|-|20|TRBJ2-7
CATSRGSWVEWGGGSYEQYF
>TRBV6-5|TRBD2|14|TRBJ2-7
CASRGLAGDYEQYF
>TRBV18|TRBD1|14|TRBJ1-6
CASSPQGQNSPLHF
>TRBV2|TRBD2|15|TRBJ2-7
CASRVSGVGSYEQYF
>TRBV7-9|TRBD1|14|TRBJ2-7
CASSLGQGAYEQYF
>TRBV29-1|TRBD1|13|TRBJ1-1
CSVDKDRVYGAFF
>TRBV11-2|-|13|TRBJ1-1
CASSYFMNTEAFF
>TRBV11-1|TRBD2|16|TRBJ2-1
CASSPGTSGGVNEQFF
>TRBV2|-|15|TRBJ1-5
CASGSGSSPYRPQHF
>TRBV19|-|15|TRBJ1-6
CASSPLQGSGSPLHF
>TRBV5-6|-|18|TRBJ2-7
CASSLFFRARAYSYEQYF
>TRBV6-2/TRBV6-3|-|13|TRBJ1-5
CASSYGPYQPQHF
>TRBV21-1|-|18|TRBJ1-5
CASSMAGTELFSNQPQHF
>TRBV27|-|13|TRBJ2-3
CASSQAATDTQYF
>TRBV6-5|-|13|TRBJ1-2
CASRDTWNYGYTF
>TRBV9|-|13|TRBJ1-1
CASSVSQGTEAFF
>TRBV29-1|TRBD2|12|TRBJ2-1
CSVIAGYNEQFF
>TRBV29-1|TRBD1|14|TRBJ2-7
CSVGRSTGDGEQYF
>TRBV11-2|TRBD1|15|TRBJ1-4
CASSGIRGQGEKLFF
>TRBV19|-|14|TRBJ1-2
CASRVSGSDYGYTF
>TRBV19|TRBD2|14|TRBJ2-7
CATSRGRGGGEQYF
>TRBV5-5|-|13|TRBJ2-7
CASSLVGLPEQYF
>TRBV2|TRBD2|15|TRBJ2-7
CASSRLAGGGYEQYF
>TRBV30|TRBD1|15|TRBJ1-5
CAWSVRQGYWQPQHF
>TRBV10-3|-|17|TRBJ1-2
CAISERGGLRGGYGYTF
>TRBV4-3|TRBD1|15|TRBJ2-7
CASSQDWGQGYEQYF
>TRBV7-9|-|13|TRBJ2-1
CASSLAGGQPPFF
>TRBV7-6|TRBD2|19|TRBJ2-1
CASSQGASGGASSYNEQFF
>TRBV7-3|TRBD1|15|TRBJ2-5
CASSSRQGSGETQYF
>TRBV19|-|16|TRBJ1-5
CASSPNGGAVVQPQHF
>TRBV5-1|TRBD1|13|TRBJ2-3
CASFSGGADTQYF
>TRBV5-1|TRBD1|13|TRBJ2-3
CASSFSGTGEQYF
>TRBV7-8|-|14|TRBJ1-4
CASSLRQDAEKLFF
>TRBV9|TRBD2|16|TRBJ2-1
CASSISGGGSYNEQFF
>TRBV18|TRBD2|15|TRBJ2-1
CASSPSTGTTNEQFF
>TRBV9|TRBD1|15|TRBJ2-5
CASSATGQGRKTQYF